This T cell receptor (beta chain) was captured by sequencing in a study of CD8+CD57+ T cells in acquired aplastic anemia. Profiling of TCR beta VDJ combinations and CDR3 sequences used genomic DNA as template. TCRdb itself ran the reads through MiXCR, one entry per CDR3 protein. The sample yields under 200,000 distinct CDR3 sequences, 64% seen once. Per the germline V gene, CDR1 is SGHDT and CDR2 is YYEEEE. The germline V and J ends were trimmed by 2 bases and 9 bases, with 9 bases remaining between them. This CDR3 comprises 12 residues. The gene calls are TRBV5-6 and TRBJ2-1; D unclear. The source material was sorted CD4+, CD8+, or CD8+CD57+ T cells (not recorded which) from PBMCs. This clonotype was obtained from a human donor with severe aplastic anemia or a healthy control (not recorded which). The CDR3, as DNA: TGTGCCAGCAGCTTACGCGTTGGTGAGCAGTTCTTC. Its translation: CASSLRVGEQFF.